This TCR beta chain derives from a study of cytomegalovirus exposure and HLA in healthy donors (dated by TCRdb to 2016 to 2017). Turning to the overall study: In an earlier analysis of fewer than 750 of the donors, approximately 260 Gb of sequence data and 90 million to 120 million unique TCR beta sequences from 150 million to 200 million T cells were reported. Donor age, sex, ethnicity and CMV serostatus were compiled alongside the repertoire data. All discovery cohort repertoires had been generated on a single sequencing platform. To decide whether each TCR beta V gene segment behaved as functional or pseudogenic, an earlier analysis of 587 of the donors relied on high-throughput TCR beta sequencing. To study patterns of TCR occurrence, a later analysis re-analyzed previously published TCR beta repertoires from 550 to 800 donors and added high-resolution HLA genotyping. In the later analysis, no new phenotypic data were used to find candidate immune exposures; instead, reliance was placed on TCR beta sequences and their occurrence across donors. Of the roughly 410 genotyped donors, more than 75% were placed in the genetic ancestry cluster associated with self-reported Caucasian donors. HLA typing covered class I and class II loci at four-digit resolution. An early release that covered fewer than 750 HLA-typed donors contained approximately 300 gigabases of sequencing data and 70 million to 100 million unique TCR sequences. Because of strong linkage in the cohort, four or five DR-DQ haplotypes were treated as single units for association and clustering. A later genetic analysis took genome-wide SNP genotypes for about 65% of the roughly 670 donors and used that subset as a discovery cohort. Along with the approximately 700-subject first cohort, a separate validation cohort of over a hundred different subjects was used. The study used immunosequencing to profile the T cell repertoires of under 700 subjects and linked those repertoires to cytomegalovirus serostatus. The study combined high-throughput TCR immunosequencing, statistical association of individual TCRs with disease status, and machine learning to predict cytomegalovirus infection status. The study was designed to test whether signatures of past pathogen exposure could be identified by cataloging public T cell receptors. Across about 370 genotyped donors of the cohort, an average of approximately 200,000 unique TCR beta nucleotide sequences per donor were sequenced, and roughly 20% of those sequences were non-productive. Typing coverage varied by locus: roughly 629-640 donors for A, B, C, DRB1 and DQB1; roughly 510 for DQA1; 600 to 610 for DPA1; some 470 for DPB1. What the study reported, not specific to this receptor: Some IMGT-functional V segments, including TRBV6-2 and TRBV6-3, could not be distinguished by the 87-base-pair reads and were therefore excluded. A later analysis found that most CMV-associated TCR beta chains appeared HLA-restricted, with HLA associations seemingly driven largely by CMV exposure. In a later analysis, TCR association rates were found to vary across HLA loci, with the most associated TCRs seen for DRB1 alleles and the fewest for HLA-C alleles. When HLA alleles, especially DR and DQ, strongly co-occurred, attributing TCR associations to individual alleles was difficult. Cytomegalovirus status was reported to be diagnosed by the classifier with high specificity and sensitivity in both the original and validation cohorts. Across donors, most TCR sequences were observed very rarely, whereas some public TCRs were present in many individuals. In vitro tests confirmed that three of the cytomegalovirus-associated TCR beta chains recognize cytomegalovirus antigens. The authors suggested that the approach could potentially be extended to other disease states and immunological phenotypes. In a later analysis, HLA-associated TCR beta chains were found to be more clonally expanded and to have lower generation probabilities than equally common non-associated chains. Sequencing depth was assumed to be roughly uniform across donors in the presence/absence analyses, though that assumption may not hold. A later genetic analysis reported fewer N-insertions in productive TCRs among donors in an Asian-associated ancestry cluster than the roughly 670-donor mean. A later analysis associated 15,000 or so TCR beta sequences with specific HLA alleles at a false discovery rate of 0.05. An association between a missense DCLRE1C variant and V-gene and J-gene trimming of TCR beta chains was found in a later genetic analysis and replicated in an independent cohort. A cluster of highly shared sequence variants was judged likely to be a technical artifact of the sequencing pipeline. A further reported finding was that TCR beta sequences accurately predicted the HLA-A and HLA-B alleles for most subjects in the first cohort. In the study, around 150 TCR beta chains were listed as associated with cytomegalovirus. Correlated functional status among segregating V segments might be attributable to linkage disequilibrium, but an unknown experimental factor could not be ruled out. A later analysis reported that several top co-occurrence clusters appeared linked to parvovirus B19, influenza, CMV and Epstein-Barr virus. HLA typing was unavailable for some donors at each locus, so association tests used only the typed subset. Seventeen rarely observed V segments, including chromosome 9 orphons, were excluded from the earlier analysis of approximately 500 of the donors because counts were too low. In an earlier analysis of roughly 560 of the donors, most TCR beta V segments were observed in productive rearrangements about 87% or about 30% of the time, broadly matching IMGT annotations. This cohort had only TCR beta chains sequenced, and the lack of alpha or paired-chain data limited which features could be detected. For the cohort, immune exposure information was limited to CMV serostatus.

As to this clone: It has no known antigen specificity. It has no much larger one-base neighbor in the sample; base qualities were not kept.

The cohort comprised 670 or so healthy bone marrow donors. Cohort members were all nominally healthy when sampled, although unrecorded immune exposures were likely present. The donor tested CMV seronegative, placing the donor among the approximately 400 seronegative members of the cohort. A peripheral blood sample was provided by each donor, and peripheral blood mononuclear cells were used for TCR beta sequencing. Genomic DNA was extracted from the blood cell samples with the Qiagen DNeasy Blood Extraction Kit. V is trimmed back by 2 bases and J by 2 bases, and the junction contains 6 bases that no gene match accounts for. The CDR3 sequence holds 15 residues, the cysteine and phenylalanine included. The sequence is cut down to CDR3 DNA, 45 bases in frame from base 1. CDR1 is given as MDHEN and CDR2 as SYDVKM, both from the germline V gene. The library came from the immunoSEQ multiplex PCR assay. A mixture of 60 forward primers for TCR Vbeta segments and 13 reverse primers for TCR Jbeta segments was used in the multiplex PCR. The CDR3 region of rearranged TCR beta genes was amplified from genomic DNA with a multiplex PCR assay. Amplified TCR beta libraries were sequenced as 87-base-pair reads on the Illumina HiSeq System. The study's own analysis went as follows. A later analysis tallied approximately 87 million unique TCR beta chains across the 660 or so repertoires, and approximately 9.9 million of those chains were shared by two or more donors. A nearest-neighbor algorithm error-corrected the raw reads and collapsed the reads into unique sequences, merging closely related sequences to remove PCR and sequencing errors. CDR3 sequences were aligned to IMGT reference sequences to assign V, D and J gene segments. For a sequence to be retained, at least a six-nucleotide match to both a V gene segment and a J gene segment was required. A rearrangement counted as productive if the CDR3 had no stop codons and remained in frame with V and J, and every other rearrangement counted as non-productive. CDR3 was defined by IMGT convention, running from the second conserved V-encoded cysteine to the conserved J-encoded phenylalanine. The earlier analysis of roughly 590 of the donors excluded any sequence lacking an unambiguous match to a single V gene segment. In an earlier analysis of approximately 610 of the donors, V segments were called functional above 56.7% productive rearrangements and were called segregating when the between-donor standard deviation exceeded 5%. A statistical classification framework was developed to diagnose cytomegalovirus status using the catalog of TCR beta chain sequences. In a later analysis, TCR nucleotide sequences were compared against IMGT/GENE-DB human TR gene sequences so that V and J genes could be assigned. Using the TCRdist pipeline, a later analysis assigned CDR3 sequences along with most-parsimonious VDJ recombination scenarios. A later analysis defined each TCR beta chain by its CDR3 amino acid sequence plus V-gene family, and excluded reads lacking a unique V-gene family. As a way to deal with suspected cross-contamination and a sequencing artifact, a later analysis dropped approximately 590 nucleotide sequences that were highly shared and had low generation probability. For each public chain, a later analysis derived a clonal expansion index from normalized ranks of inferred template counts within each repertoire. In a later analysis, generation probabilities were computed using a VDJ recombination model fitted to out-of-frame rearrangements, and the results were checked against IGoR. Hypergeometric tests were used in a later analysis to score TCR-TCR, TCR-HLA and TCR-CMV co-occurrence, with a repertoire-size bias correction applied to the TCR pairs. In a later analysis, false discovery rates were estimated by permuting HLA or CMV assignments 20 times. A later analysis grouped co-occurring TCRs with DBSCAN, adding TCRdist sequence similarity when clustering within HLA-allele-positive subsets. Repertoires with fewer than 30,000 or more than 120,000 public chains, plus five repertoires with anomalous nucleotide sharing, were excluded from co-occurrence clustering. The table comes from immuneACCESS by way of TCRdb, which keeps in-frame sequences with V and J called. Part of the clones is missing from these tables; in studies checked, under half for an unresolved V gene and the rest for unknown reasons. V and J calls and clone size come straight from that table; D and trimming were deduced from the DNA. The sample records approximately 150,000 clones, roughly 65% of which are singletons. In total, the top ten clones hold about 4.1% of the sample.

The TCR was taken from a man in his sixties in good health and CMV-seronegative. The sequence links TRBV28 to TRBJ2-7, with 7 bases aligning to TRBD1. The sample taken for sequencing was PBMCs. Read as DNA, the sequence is TGTGCCAGCAGTTTAAATACGGGACAGCCCTACGAGCAGTACTTC. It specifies CASSLNTGQPYEQYF.